The rows below give T cell receptor beta chains drawn from one sample of a study of tumor-infiltrating lymphocytes in oesophageal squamous cell carcinoma. TCRdb processed the PCR reads anew with MiXCR; each CDR3 protein has one entry. Of under 8,000 distinct CDR3 sequences in the sample, about 15% were seen once. The sequencing sample was made of esophageal tumor tissue. These receptors were collected from a male donor with esophageal squamous cell carcinoma. Each CDR3 is given with its conserved first and last residue. The order of the fields is V gene, D gene, J gene, clone size, CDR3 DNA, CDR3 protein. The D gene is left open where the match is weak. Clone size is stated in some rows and not others, as once, few, many or a class when expanded.

V: TRBV6-1
D: .
J: TRBJ1-1
size: many
DNA: TGTGCCAGCAGGATCAGGTCGGTCACTGAAGCTTTCTTT
CDR3: CASRIRSVTEAFF

V: TRBV6-4
D: TRBD2
J: TRBJ2-1
size: .
DNA: TGTGCCAGCAGTGACTCGGGGACTAGCAATGAGCAGTTCTTC
CDR3: CASSDSGTSNEQFF

V: TRBV2
D: TRBD2
J: TRBJ2-3
size: few
DNA: TGTGCCAGCATTGTGGACAAACTAGCGGGAAAAACCGGGGAGCTGTATTTT
CDR3: CASIVDKLAGKTGELYF

V: TRBV5-6
D: .
J: TRBJ1-1
size: few
DNA: TGTGCCAGCAGCCGCACATCGCGTATGAACACTGAAGCTTTCTTT
CDR3: CASSRTSRMNTEAFF

V: TRBV6-6
D: TRBD1
J: TRBJ2-1
size: many
DNA: TGTGCCAGCAGTTACTCGTCGGGACAGGGAGTTGAGCGGGGCAACAATGAGCAGTTCTTC
CDR3: CASSYSSGQGVERGNNEQFF

V: TRBV9
D: TRBD2
J: TRBJ2-5
size: few
DNA: TGTGCCAGCAGCGTAAGCAGCGGGGGGGCCCAAGAGACCCAGTACTTC
CDR3: CASSVSSGGAQETQYF

V: TRBV7-9
D: .
J: TRBJ1-1
size: medium-sized
DNA: TGTGCCAGCACCCTGTCCGGGGGCGGGACTGAAGCTTTCTTT
CDR3: CASTLSGGGTEAFF

V: TRBV28
D: TRBD1
J: TRBJ1-2
size: many
DNA: TGTGCCAGCACTTTCTGGACAGGAAAGTATGGCTACACCTTC
CDR3: CASTFWTGKYGYTF

V: TRBV5-1
D: .
J: TRBJ2-7
size: few
DNA: TGCGCCAGCAGCAGGGACGGTGCCTCCTACGAGCAGTACTTC
CDR3: CASSRDGASYEQYF

V: TRBV12-3/TRBV12-4
D: .
J: TRBJ2-5
size: medium-sized
DNA: TGTGCCAGCAGTTCGACGGCCCGGATTCTCCAAGAGACCCAGTACTTC
CDR3: CASSSTARILQETQYF

V: TRBV5-1
D: .
J: TRBJ1-1
size: many
DNA: TGCGCCAGCAGTACGAGCAGCACCATGAACACTGAAGCTTTCTTT
CDR3: CASSTSSTMNTEAFF

V: TRBV7-3
D: .
J: TRBJ2-6
size: few
DNA: .
CDR3: CASSLLAGGRDPVLRF

V: TRBV20-1
D: TRBD1
J: TRBJ2-5
size: .
DNA: TGCAGTGCGACCGACAGGGGAGGAGAGACCCAGTACTTC
CDR3: CSATDRGGETQYF

V: TRBV7-9
D: .
J: TRBJ2-1
size: medium-sized
DNA: TGTGCCAGCAGCCGGACGACGGTTTATGAGCAGTTCTTC
CDR3: CASSRTTVYEQFF

V: TRBV11-2
D: .
J: TRBJ1-3
size: many
DNA: TGTGCCAGCAGCCTTAGACAGTCGCCTGGAAACACCATATATTTT
CDR3: CASSLRQSPGNTIYF

V: TRBV12-3/TRBV12-4
D: TRBD1
J: TRBJ2-1
size: medium-sized
DNA: TGTGCCAGCAGTTTAGGGACAGGGGCTAGTAATTCACCCCTCCACTTC
CDR3: CASSLGTGASNSPLHF

V: TRBV6-4
D: .
J: TRBJ2-3
size: many
DNA: TGTGCCAGCAGTGACGGGGGGGCTAGCACAGATACGCAGTATTTT
CDR3: CASSDGGASTDTQYF

V: TRBV27
D: .
J: TRBJ2-3
size: many
DNA: TGTGCCAGCAGTTTACGGCGGCTTTCGAATACGCAGTATTTT
CDR3: CASSLRRLSNTQYF

V: TRBV19
D: .
J: TRBJ2-7
size: few
DNA: TGTGCCAGTAGTCGCGACGGGCCCTACGAGCAGTACTTC
CDR3: CASSRDGPYEQYF

V: TRBV7-8
D: .
J: TRBJ2-3
size: medium-sized
DNA: TGTGCCAGCAGCTCCTACAGACTAGGCGCAGATACGCAGTATTTT
CDR3: CASSSYRLGADTQYF

V: TRBV6-1
D: TRBD1
J: TRBJ1-2
size: many
DNA: TGTGCCAGCAGTGAGCTGACAGGGGGCGGCGGCTACACCTTC
CDR3: CASSELTGGGGYTF

V: TRBV5-6
D: TRBD1
J: TRBJ2-7
size: .
DNA: TGTGCCAGCAGCCACCCAACGGGACAGGTCTACGAGCAGTACTTC
CDR3: CASSHPTGQVYEQYF

V: TRBV6-4
D: TRBD2
J: TRBJ2-1
size: many
DNA: TGTGCCAGCAGTCCCGGGACTAGCGGGGGTGGCCAGCAGTTCTTC
CDR3: CASSPGTSGGGQQFF

V: TRBV13
D: TRBD1
J: TRBJ2-1
size: .
DNA: TGTGCCAGCAGCCTCCCGGGACAGGGAAACAATGAGCAGTTCTTC
CDR3: CASSLPGQGNNEQFF

V: TRBV10-1
D: TRBD1
J: TRBJ2-7
size: many
DNA: TGCGCCAGCAGATCGCCCGGGACAGCCTGCGAGCAGTACTTC
CDR3: CASRSPGTACEQYF

V: TRBV7-2
D: .
J: TRBJ2-3
size: .
DNA: TGTGCCGGCAGCTTAGGGCCAAGCTCCTACGAGCAGTATTTT
CDR3: CAGSLGPSSYEQYF

V: TRBV6-1
D: .
J: TRBJ1-1
size: many
DNA: TGTGCCAGCTGTCCATGGAAAGGGGTGATGAACACTGAAGCTTTCTTT
CDR3: CASCPWKGVMNTEAFF

V: TRBV20-1
D: TRBD2
J: TRBJ2-3
size: .
DNA: TGCAGTGCTAGTGTGATCGGTTTAGGGCTAGCGGGCCCAGATACGCAGTATTTT
CDR3: CSASVIGLGLAGPDTQYF

V: TRBV2
D: .
J: TRBJ2-7
size: many
DNA: TGTGCCAGCAGTCAGTACGAGCAGTACTTC
CDR3: CASSQYEQYF

V: TRBV20-1
D: .
J: TRBJ2-1
size: .
DNA: TGCAGTGCGGCACAGGCAGGGAATGAGCAGTTCTTC
CDR3: CSAAQAGNEQFF

V: TRBV7-8
D: .
J: TRBJ2-1
size: many
DNA: TGTGCCAGCAGCTGGGGAACAAACAACAATGAGCAGTTCTTC
CDR3: CASSWGTNNNEQFF

V: TRBV12-3/TRBV12-4
D: .
J: TRBJ2-5
size: many
DNA: TGTGCCAGCAGTTGGGGACTCAACAATGAGCAGTACTTC
CDR3: CASSWGLNNEQYF

V: TRBV12-3/TRBV12-4
D: .
J: TRBJ2-5
size: medium-sized
DNA: TGTGCCAGCAGTGTCCGGGCCGGGGGAGAGACCCAGTACTTC
CDR3: CASSVRAGGETQYF

V: TRBV7-9
D: .
J: TRBJ1-4
size: medium-sized
DNA: TGTGCCAGCAGCTTATTTGGTCGGGGGGAGGGCGGAAATGAAAAACTGTTTTTT
CDR3: CASSLFGRGEGGNEKLFF

V: TRBV4-3
D: .
J: TRBJ1-6
size: .
DNA: TGCGCCAGCAGCCAAGACGCGACAGTCTTTAGGTATTCACCCCTCCACTTT
CDR3: CASSQDATVFRYSPLHF